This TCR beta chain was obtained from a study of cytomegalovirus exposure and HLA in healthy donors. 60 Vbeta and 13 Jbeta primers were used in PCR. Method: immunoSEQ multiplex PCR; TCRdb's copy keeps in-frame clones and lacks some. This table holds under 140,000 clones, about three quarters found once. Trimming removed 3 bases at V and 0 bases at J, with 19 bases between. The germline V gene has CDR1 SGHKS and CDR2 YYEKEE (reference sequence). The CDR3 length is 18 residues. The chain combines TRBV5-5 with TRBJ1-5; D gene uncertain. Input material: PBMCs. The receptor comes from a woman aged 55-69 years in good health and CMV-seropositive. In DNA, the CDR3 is TGTGCCAGCAGCTCAGAGACGACACAAACCTATAGCAATCAGCCCCAGCATTTT. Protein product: CASSSETTQTYSNQPQHF.